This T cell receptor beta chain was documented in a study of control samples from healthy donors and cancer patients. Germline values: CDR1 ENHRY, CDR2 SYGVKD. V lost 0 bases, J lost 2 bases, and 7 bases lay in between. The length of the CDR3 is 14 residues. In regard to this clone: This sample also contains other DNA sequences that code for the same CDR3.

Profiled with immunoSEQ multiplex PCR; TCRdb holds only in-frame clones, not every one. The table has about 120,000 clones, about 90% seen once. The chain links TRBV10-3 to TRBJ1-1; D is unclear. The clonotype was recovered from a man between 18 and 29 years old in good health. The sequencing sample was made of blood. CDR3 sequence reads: CAISESDPNTEAFF. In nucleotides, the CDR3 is TGTGCCATCAGTGAGTCGGACCCAAACACTGAAGCTTTCTTT.